Included here is one T cell receptor beta chain sequence, with context. This sample is drawn from a study of blood T cell repertoires in COVID-19. Whole-study context: The cDNA or gDNA used as material had been derived from T cells, B-cell-depleted T cells, or PBMCs.

Losses at the gene ends were 1 base for V and 0 bases for J; bases not matched to a gene: 9. Germline CDR1 SGHNT, CDR2 YENEEA. The CDR3 loop spans 18 amino acids. In the study's own analysis: Reference gene primer amplification in the assay estimated nucleated cell counts. The data were produced by immunoSEQ multiplex PCR, yet TCRdb's version contains in-frame clones alone and is incomplete. V, J and clone size reflect that table, while D and trimming were determined from the DNA. The data contain approximately 270,000 clones, approximately 84% of them singletons. The chain combines TRBV11-3 with TRBJ1-5; 7 bases fit TRBD1. The sequence was obtained from a man between 35 and 55 years old who had recovered from COVID-19. Sequenced material: PBMCs or T cells enriched from blood (not recorded which). In nucleotides, the CDR3 is TGTGCCAGCAGCTTAGGGGCAGGGGGTTCATATAGCAATCAGCCCCAGCATTTT. Translating it yields CASSLGAGGSYSNQPQHF.